The clone carrying this T cell receptor (beta chain) was picked up a small number of times. This specimen comes from a study of identical twins. TCRdb processed the 5' RACE reads anew with MiXCR; each CDR3 protein has one entry. The data show about 720,000 distinct CDR3 sequences, over 15% seen once. The germline V and J ends were trimmed by 3 bases and 4 bases, with 4 bases remaining between them. CDR1 and CDR2 from the germline V gene are SQVTM and ANQGSEA. The CDR3 is 11 residues long. A further study also used this sample, focusing on T cells expressing NK-cell markers.

The receptor was isolated from a woman younger than 30 in good health. The sequencing input was PBMCs. The chain employs TRBV29-1 and TRBJ2-1; D remains unclear. In DNA form, the CDR3 reads TGCAGCGTTGACAGGTACAATGAGCAGTTCTTC. Translated: CSVDRYNEQFF.